This T cell receptor (beta chain) comes out of a study of T-cell reconstitution after alpha-beta-depleted transplantation in children. This clonotype was found a few times. Its antigen is unidentified. Germline loops: CDR1 SGHTA, CDR2 FQGNSA. CDR3 length: 16 residues. After removal of 5 bases from V and 1 base from J, the junction contained 8 bases not matched to a gene. Unique molecular identifiers were incorporated during preparation of the TCRbeta library. One entry per CDR3 protein results from TCRdb running MiXCR on the PCR reads. Here the sample spans hundreds of thousands of distinct CDR3 sequences, 10% to 15% being singletons. Regarding the study as a whole: At one year after transplant, newly produced T cells mostly accounted for T-cell counts and diversity. Several hundred expanded graft clones reportedly supplied alpha-beta T cells about two months after transplant. Some patients showed high day-60 TCRbeta diversity, which derived from surviving recipient T cells and thymic progenitors.

V usage is TRBV7-2 and J usage is TRBJ2-1; TRBD2 matches 7 bases. The sequence came from a male patient aged 5 to 17 who had a stem cell transplant for acute myeloid leukemia, so the T cells may come from the graft donor. Specimen: PBMCs, mostly from graft donor cells, collected 360 days after TCRalphabeta/CD19-depleted stem cell transplant. Here the CDR3 DNA reads TGTGCCAGCAGCGTCAAGGGCGGGGGTTCCTACAATGAGCAGTTCTTC. Translating gives CASSVKGGGSYNEQFF.